The 18 T cell receptor beta chains below all came from one sample that was sequenced in a study of a mutant IDH1 vaccine in newly diagnosed glioma. Time point specified: week 5, during vaccination. Each dose of the vaccine consisted of 300 ug of mutant IDH1 20-mer peptide, with topical imiquimod. This table comes from immunoSEQ multiplex PCR, and its TCRdb copy is limited to in-frame clones, with some not included. Among 70,000 to 100,000 clones listed, more than 85% were seen once. For these receptors, no antigen is known. The sequences come from PBMCs, collected from a glioma patient whose treatment included an IDH1 peptide vaccine. These receptors were collected from a woman between 45 and 65 years old with glioma.

The chain couples TRBV7-6 to TRBJ1-2, with D unresolved. With 5 bases removed from V and 0 bases from J, the gap between germline ends came to 13 bases. Germline assignment: CDR1 SGHVS and CDR2 FNYEAQ. This CDR3 comprises 15 residues. The CDR3 DNA reads TGTGCCAGCAGCCCGTCTCTGGCCCCTAACTATGGCTACACCTTC. It specifies CASSPSLAPNYGYTF.

This chain uses TRBV28 with TRBJ2-7; D assignment may be TRBD1 or TRBD2 (6 bases each). The CDR3 is 16 residues long. Germline lookup yields CDR1 MDHEN and CDR2 SYDVKM. V lost 1 base and J lost 5, with 18 bases in between. CDR3 sequence (DNA): TGTGCCAGCAGTTTATCCGGAGGACAGTGGGGGGACGAGCAGTACTTC. Translated: CASSLSGGQWGDEQYF.

The chain recombines TRBV7-3 with TRBJ2-1, with 7 bases matching TRBD2. Germline assignment: CDR1 SGHTA and CDR2 FQGTGA. This CDR3 is built from 14 residues. The junction had 14 bases not matched to a gene; V was cut back by 3 bases and J by 15 bases. CDR3 in DNA: TGTGCCAGCAGCTTCGCTCTATCGAGCGGGATTATGTTCTTC. Protein: CASSFALSSGIMFF.

The chain uses TRBV30 and TRBJ1-1; D is possibly TRBD1 (6 bases). Per the germline V gene, CDR1 is GTSNPN and CDR2 is SVGIG (reference sequence). The length of the CDR3 is 12 residues. V was pared by 3 bases and J by 7 bases, with 12 bases between. The CDR3 bases are TGTGCCTGGAGGGGGGGACAAATTGAAGCTTTCTTT. Amino acids: CAWRGGQIEAFF. The full variable domain, its missing parts supplied by reference TRBV30 and TRBJ1-1, is SQTIHQWPATLVQPVGSPLSLECTVEGTSNPNLYWYRQAAGRGLQLLFYSVGIGQISSEVPQNLSASRPQDRQFILSSKKLLLSDSGFYLCAWRGGQIEAFFGQGTRLTVV.

The chain joins TRBV10-3 to TRBJ2-1; D remains unclear. The V gene's germline CDR1 is ENHRY and CDR2 SYGVKD. The V gene lost 6 bases and the J gene lost 3 bases, with 12 bases spanning the gap. This CDR3 has 14 residues. The CDR3 nucleotides are TGTGCCATCAGATATTCCGATATCTACAATGAGCAGTTCTTC. This codes for CAIRYSDIYNEQFF.

CDR3 DNA: TGCGCCAGCAGCTTGGGCATGGGCCCCACTGAAGCTTTCTTT. This sequence encodes CASSLGMGPTEAFF. The chain uses TRBV5-1 and TRBJ1-1; D gene unclear. The CDR3 extends over 14 amino acids. In germline, CDR1 is SGHRS, CDR2 YFSETQ. The germline V and J ends were trimmed by 0 bases and 4 bases, with 10 bases remaining between them. The whole variable domain, remainder taken from reference TRBV5-1 and TRBJ1-1, is KAGVTQTPRYLIKTRGQQVTLSCSPISGHRSVSWYQQTPGQGLQFLFEYFSETQRNKGNFPGRFSGRQFSNSRSEMNVSTLELGDSALYLCASSLGMGPTEAFFGQGTRLTVV.

V is TRBV7-6 and J is TRBJ2-7; 9 positions match TRBD1. The CDR3 runs to 15 residues. Unmatched junction bases numbered 8, after V lost 5 bases and J lost 3 bases. The germline CDR1 and CDR2 sequences are SGHVS and FNYEAQ. Written as DNA, the CDR3 is TGTGCCAGCAGCCCAAGGGACAGGGAAGGCTACGAGCAGTACTTC. Translation: CASSPRDREGYEQYF.

The rearrangement uses TRBV5-1 and TRBJ1-4; 9 bases map to TRBD1. Germline V gene sequence: CDR1 SGHRS, CDR2 YFSETQ. The CDR3 loop spans 17 amino acids. The V segment lost 4 bases and the J segment 5 bases; nucleotides outside the gene matches: 12. Here the CDR3 reads CASSTAGGGQGNEKLFF. CDR3 nucleotide sequence: TGCGCCAGCAGCACCGCTGGGGGAGGACAGGGGAATGAAAAACTGTTTTTT.

The V and J genes are TRBV30 and TRBJ2-3; TRBD1 is a possible D gene (6 bases). V lost 0 bases, J lost 3 bases, and 16 bases lay in between. The CDR3 is 16 amino acids. Germline V gene sequence: CDR1 GTSNPN, CDR2 SVGIG (reference sequence). As DNA, the CDR3 is TGTGCCTGGAGTGTTCTGGGGGCGGAGAGGACAGATACGCAGTATTTT. It is translated as CAWSVLGAERTDTQYF.

This chain connects TRBV29-1 to TRBJ2-7; no definite D call. Trimming left V 3 bases short and J 2 bases short, with 5 bases between. CDR1 and CDR2 (germline): SQVTM, ANQGSEA. The CDR3 totals 11 residues. DNA of the CDR3: TGCAGCGTTGAGGGGACCTACGAGCAGTACTTC. This codes for CSVEGTYEQYF.

Here the CDR3 reads CASSFSGGSYEQYF. The CDR3 DNA reads as TGTGCCAGCAGCTTCTCAGGGGGGAGCTACGAGCAGTACTTC. The chain joins TRBV6-6 to TRBJ2-7, with a weak D call TRBD1 (7 bases). V shed 6 bases and J shed 3 bases, with 15 bases lying between them. Germline CDR1 MNHNY, CDR2 SVGAGI (reference sequence). The CDR3 spans 14 residues.

The rearrangement uses TRBV5-4 and TRBJ2-7, with 7 bases identical to TRBD1. V lost 2 bases, J lost 2 bases, and 7 bases stayed unmatched. The CDR3 extends over 15 amino acids. The germline CDR1 and CDR2 sequences are SGHNT and YYREEE (reference sequence). CDR3 residues: CASSLSGTDPYEQYF. In nucleotides, the CDR3 is TGTGCCAGCAGCTTATCCGGGACAGACCCCTACGAGCAGTACTTC.

The chain links TRBV4-1 to TRBJ1-2; D uncertain. Trimming stripped 1 base from V and 5 bases from J, with 11 bases between. The CDR3 totals 14 residues. Germline V CDR1 and CDR2: MGHRA, YSYEKL. CDR3 region: CASSQVASFYGYTF. Here the CDR3 DNA reads TGCGCCAGCAGCCAAGTTGCGAGTTTTTATGGCTACACCTTC.

The chain couples TRBV28 to TRBJ2-1; D perhaps matches TRBD2 (5 bases). The CDR3 runs to 15 residues. Trimming took off 6 bases at V and 3 bases at J, with 15 bases between the two ends. Looked up from germline, CDR1 is MDHEN and CDR2 is SYDVKM. CDR3 region: CASRSTRRHYNEQFF. CDR3 in DNA: TGTGCCAGCAGAAGTACTAGACGCCACTACAATGAGCAGTTCTTC.

This rearrangement joins TRBV6-1 to TRBJ1-5; D is uncertain. The V end was cut by 6 bases, the J end by 1 base, with 7 bases between. Germline lookup yields CDR1 MNHNS and CDR2 SASEGT. The CDR3 length is 13 residues. CDR3 coding DNA: TGTGCCAGCAGGGGAGAGAGCAATCAGCCCCAGCATTTT. As protein: CASRGESNQPQHF.

The count of this clone is one. CDR3 sequence reads: CASSEFVMNTEAFF. CDR3 DNA sequence: TGTGCCAGCAGTGAGTTTGTCATGAACACTGAAGCTTTCTTT. J is TRBJ1-1 and V is TRBV6-1; D uncertain. CDR1 and CDR2 from the germline V gene are MNHNS and SASEGT. The CDR3 has 14 amino acids. The germline V and J ends were trimmed by 3 bases and 0 bases, with 8 bases remaining between them.

V and J are TRBV7-9 and TRBJ1-4; maybe TRBD1 (6 bases). The germline CDR1 and CDR2 sequences are SEHNR and FQNEAQ (reference sequence). Deletions cut 10 bases from V and 6 bases from J, with 15 bases between. This CDR3 contains 13 residues. CDR3 in amino acids: CATTRDTHEKLFF. The CDR3 coding sequence is TGTGCCACCACCCGGGACACGCATGAAAAACTGTTTTTT.

In this sample, this clone turned up a few times. V and J are TRBV18 and TRBJ2-3; the D is unclear. The CDR3 loop spans 13 amino acids. V lost 6 bases, J lost 3 bases, and 10 bases lay in between. The V gene's germline CDR1 is KGHSH and CDR2 LQKENI. The DNA of the CDR3 is TGTGCCAGCTCCACTAACCCAACAGATACGCAGTATTTT. This translates into CASSTNPTDTQYF.